The rows below give T cell receptor beta chains drawn from one sample of a study of blood T cells in healthy people across ages. One entry per CDR3 protein, called by TCRdb with MiXCR from the 5' RACE reads. The sample carries 700,000 or so distinct CDR3 sequences, 20% to 25% recorded once. Source material: blood. The receptors stem from a man in his 70s in good health. CDR3s include the opening cysteine and the closing phenylalanine or tryptophan. Fields, in order: clone size, J gene, V gene, D gene, CDR3 DNA, CDR3 protein. A D gene is named only where the DNA matches it firmly. Clone size is stated in some rows and not others, as once, few, many or a class when expanded.

clone_size: -; j_call: TRBJ2-5; v_call: TRBV27; d_call: TRBD2; cdr3_nt: TGTGCCAGCAGTCCTCGGGGACTAGGGTTGCAAGAGACCCAGTACTTC; cdr3_aa: CASSPRGLGLQETQYF
clone_size: -; j_call: TRBJ2-6; v_call: TRBV7-8; d_call: TRBD1; cdr3_nt: TGTGCCGTGTCGGGACAGTGGGCAAATTCTGGGGCCAACGTCCTGACTTTC; cdr3_aa: CAVSGQWANSGANVLTF
clone_size: -; j_call: TRBJ2-7; v_call: TRBV29-1; d_call: TRBD1; cdr3_nt: TGCAGCGTGGAGGACAGGGCCAATTCCTACGAGCAGTACTTC; cdr3_aa: CSVEDRANSYEQYF
clone_size: -; j_call: TRBJ1-1; v_call: TRBV6-5; d_call: TRBD1; cdr3_nt: TGTGCCAGCAGTTACGGGACAGGGGGAAGGGCTTTCTTT; cdr3_aa: CASSYGTGGRAFF
clone_size: few; j_call: TRBJ2-3; v_call: TRBV19; d_call: TRBD1; cdr3_nt: TGTGCCAGTAGCTGGGCGACAGGGGTAGGGACAGATACGCAGTATTTT; cdr3_aa: CASSWATGVGTDTQYF
clone_size: few; j_call: TRBJ2-5; v_call: TRBV4-1; d_call: TRBD2; cdr3_nt: TGCGCCAGCAGCCAAAATGGACTAGCGGGAGAGACCCAGTACTTC; cdr3_aa: CASSQNGLAGETQYF
clone_size: many; j_call: TRBJ1-4; v_call: TRBV4-2; d_call: TRBD1; cdr3_nt: TGTGCCAGCAGCCAGAGGGGGACAGCCGAAAAACTGTTTTTT; cdr3_aa: CASSQRGTAEKLFF
clone_size: few; j_call: TRBJ1-2; v_call: TRBV20-1; d_call: -; cdr3_nt: TGCAGTGCTAGCCGAGAGGCGGGCTACACCTTC; cdr3_aa: CSASREAGYTF
clone_size: few; j_call: TRBJ2-3; v_call: TRBV15; d_call: TRBD2; cdr3_nt: TGTGCCACCAGCAGAGCTGGGGGACTAGCGGGGGCCACAGATACGCAGTATTTT; cdr3_aa: CATSRAGGLAGATDTQYF
clone_size: few; j_call: TRBJ1-1; v_call: TRBV6-2/TRBV6-3; d_call: TRBD1; cdr3_nt: TGTGCCAGCAGAGGTAGGGACAGGCTTTTGAACACTGAAGCTTTCTTT; cdr3_aa: CASRGRDRLLNTEAFF
clone_size: few; j_call: TRBJ2-4; v_call: TRBV28; d_call: -; cdr3_nt: TGTGCCAGCAGTTTAGGACAGCTAGCCAAAAACATTCAGTACTTC; cdr3_aa: CASSLGQLAKNIQYF
clone_size: -; j_call: TRBJ2-4; v_call: TRBV20-1; d_call: -; cdr3_nt: TGCAGTGCGCCTCAGGGCGTTCGGGGAGACATTCAGTACTTC; cdr3_aa: CSAPQGVRGDIQYF
clone_size: -; j_call: TRBJ2-1; v_call: TRBV28; d_call: TRBD1; cdr3_nt: TGTGCCAGCAGCCCAGGGGGCATGGGCACCTACAATGAGCAGTTCTTC; cdr3_aa: CASSPGGMGTYNEQFF
clone_size: -; j_call: TRBJ1-5; v_call: TRBV27; d_call: TRBD1; cdr3_nt: TGTGCCAGCGGTAACCCGGGACAGGGGGCGCGTTGGGGCAATCAGCCCCAGCATTTT; cdr3_aa: CASGNPGQGARWGNQPQHF
clone_size: -; j_call: TRBJ2-3; v_call: TRBV7-9; d_call: -; cdr3_nt: TGTGCCAGCAGCCAAAGTACTCGGACTGGCACAGATACGCAGTATTTT; cdr3_aa: CASSQSTRTGTDTQYF
clone_size: -; j_call: TRBJ2-1; v_call: TRBV7-3; d_call: -; cdr3_nt: TGTGCCAGCAGCTCCTTTGCGGGTAGCTCCTACAATGAGCAGTTCTTC; cdr3_aa: CASSSFAGSSYNEQFF
clone_size: once; j_call: TRBJ2-5; v_call: TRBV12-3/TRBV12-4; d_call: TRBD1; cdr3_nt: TGTGCCAGCAGTTTCGGACAGGGGGCAGAGACCCAGTACTTC; cdr3_aa: CASSFGQGAETQYF
clone_size: -; j_call: TRBJ2-5; v_call: TRBV29-1; d_call: TRBD1; cdr3_nt: TGCAGCGTCGTCGACAGGGGGGAGACCCAGTACTTC; cdr3_aa: CSVVDRGETQYF
clone_size: many; j_call: TRBJ2-3; v_call: TRBV5-4; d_call: TRBD2; cdr3_nt: TGTGCCAGCAGCTTGGGGACTAGCGGTCGCACAGATACGCAGTATTTT; cdr3_aa: CASSLGTSGRTDTQYF
clone_size: -; j_call: TRBJ2-1; v_call: TRBV30; d_call: -; cdr3_nt: TGTGCCTGGACCCCTGGCTCAAATGAGCAGTTCTTC; cdr3_aa: CAWTPGSNEQFF